Sequencing of this TCR beta chain was carried out in a study of shared clonotypes between healthy human individuals. The method was immunoSEQ multiplex PCR; TCRdb's version includes in-frame clones alone and lacks a portion of them. Seen here are about 1.1 million clones, around 78% observed once, and the top ten hold 0.5% to 0.65%. Germline CDR1 reads ENHRY; CDR2 reads SYGVKD. The CDR3 is 13 residues long. Trimming took 10 bases from V and 7 from J; bases not matched to a gene: 9. The rearrangement joins TRBV10-3 to TRBJ2-7, with TRBD2 matching 11 bases. The TCR originated in a man younger than 35 in good health. Some clones in this sample may be carry-over from other donors' samples. Sequenced sample: memory CD4+ T cells from PBMCs. As for subset: CD45RA-negative fraction. CDR3 in DNA: TGTGCCAGTCAACTAGCGGGAGTGGGGGAGCAGTACTTC. This encodes CASQLAGVGEQYF.